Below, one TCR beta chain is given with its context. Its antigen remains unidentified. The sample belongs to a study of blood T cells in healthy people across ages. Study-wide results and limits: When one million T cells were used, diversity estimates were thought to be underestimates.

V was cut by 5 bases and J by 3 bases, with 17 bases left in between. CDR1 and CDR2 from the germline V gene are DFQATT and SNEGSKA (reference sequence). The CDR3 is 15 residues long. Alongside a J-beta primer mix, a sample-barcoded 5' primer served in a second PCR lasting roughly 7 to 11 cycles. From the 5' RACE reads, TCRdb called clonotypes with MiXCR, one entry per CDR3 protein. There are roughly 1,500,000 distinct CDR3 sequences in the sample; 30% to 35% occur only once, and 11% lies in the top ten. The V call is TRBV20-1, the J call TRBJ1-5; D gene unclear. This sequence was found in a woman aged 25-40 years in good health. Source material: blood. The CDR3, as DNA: TGCAGTGCTTCCTTAAACTGGGGAGACAATCAGCCCCAGCATTTT. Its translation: CSASLNWGDNQPQHF.